The 20 T cell receptor beta chains given below trace back to one sample, sequenced in a study of T cell repertoires in cytomegalovirus infection. Via MiXCR, TCRdb re-called the reads, giving one row per CDR3 protein. The data show some 560,000 distinct CDR3 sequences, around 40% seen once. Antigens of these TCRs are unknown. The material sequenced was cultured PBMCs, taken from culture after CMV antigen stimulation. These receptors originate from a human donor in good health (CMV status not recorded). Some clones in this sample may be carry-over from other donors' samples.

Remarks on this clonotype: It may be a read error: a sequence one base away is much more abundant. CDR3 loop: CASSVQTGDSSPHHF. The CDR3 bases are TGTGCCAGCAGCGTACAGACAGGGGACTCTTCACCCCACCACTTT. V usage is TRBV7-2 and J usage is TRBJ1-6; 8 bases align to TRBD1. The V gene's germline CDR1 is SGHTA and CDR2 FQGNSA. This CDR3 is built from 15 residues. Based on the CDR3 plus reference TRBV7-2 and TRBJ1-6, the full variable domain is GAGVSQSPSNKVTEKGKDVELRCDPISGHTALYWYRQSLGQGLEFLIYFQGNSAPDKSGLPSDRFSAERTGGSVSTLTIQRTQQEDSAVYLCASSVQTGDSSPHHFGNGTRLTVT.

This clonotype was detected only a few times. This sequence joins TRBV4-2 and TRBJ1-6; maybe TRBD1 (6 bases). Germline loops: CDR1 LGHNA, CDR2 YNFKEQ. V dropped 0 bases and J dropped 8 bases, with 14 bases sitting between them. The CDR3 is 16 amino acids. The CDR3 sequence is CASSQDWGALYSPLHF. The CDR3, as DNA: TGTGCCAGCAGCCAAGATTGGGGGGCTCTTTATTCACCCCTCCACTTT.

The genes are TRBV20-1 and TRBJ1-4; TRBD1 might be the D (5 bases). The V gene's germline CDR1 is DFQATT and CDR2 SNEGSKA (reference sequence). CDR3 length: 13 residues. With 2 bases removed from V and 8 bases from J, the gap between germline ends came to 12 bases. Here the CDR3 reads CSARFREWEKLFF. The CDR3 nucleotides are TGCAGTGCTAGATTCAGGGAATGGGAAAAACTGTTTTTT.

This chain connects TRBV5-1 to TRBJ1-1, with D maybe TRBD1 (5 bases). The CDR3 runs to 14 residues. V lost 2 bases and J lost 4, with 12 bases in between. Germline CDR1 is SGHRS and CDR2 is YFSETQ. CDR3 nucleotides: TGCGCCAGCAGCTTCAGGGAACGGGGCACTGAAGCTTTCTTT. It yields the protein CASSFRERGTEAFF.

The genes are TRBV7-6 and TRBJ2-7; D could derive from TRBD1 or TRBD2 (5 bases each). The V and J ends lost 4 bases and 3 bases respectively, with 16 bases between them. CDR1 is SGHVS, CDR2 FNYEAQ, per germline. The CDR3 length is 15 residues. The CDR3: CASSSGTARVYEQYF. CDR3 DNA sequence: TGTGCCAGCAGCTCCGGGACGGCCCGCGTCTACGAGCAGTACTTC. The variable domain in full, with the rest retrieved from reference TRBV7-6 and TRBJ2-7, is GAGVSQSPRYKVTKRGQDVALRCDPISGHVSLYWYRQALGQGPEFLTYFNYEAQQDKSGLPNDRFSAERPEGSISTLTIQRTEQRDSAMYRCASSSGTARVYEQYFGPGTRLTVT.

The CDR3 DNA reads TGTGCCACCGGGGGGATATTAAGTTACGAGCAGTACTTC. It yields the protein CATGGILSYEQYF. The chain has TRBV6-8 and TRBJ2-7; 7 positions agree with TRBD2. V lost 10 bases, J lost 4 bases, and 10 bases stayed unmatched. CDR1 and CDR2 (germline): MNHGY, SAAAGT. CDR3 length: 13 amino acids.

The genes are TRBV7-7 and TRBJ2-5; 7 bases fit TRBD1. V trimming: 4 bases; J trimming: 2 bases; junction bases outside the gene matches: 4. Germline values: CDR1 SSHAT, CDR2 FNYEAQ (reference sequence). The length of the CDR3 is 14 residues. The chain's CDR3 is CASSSTGVQETQYF. CDR3 sequence (DNA): TGTGCCAGCAGCTCCACAGGGGTACAAGAGACCCAGTACTTC.

This clonotype was recorded at least ten times. The chain employs TRBV11-2 and TRBJ2-1; D gene uncertain. Germline CDR1 is SGHAT and CDR2 is FQNNGV. The V gene lost 5 bases and the J gene lost 4 bases, with 24 bases spanning the gap. CDR3 size: 18 residues. The CDR3: CASSTDGSIRVFYNEQFF. Here the CDR3 DNA reads TGTGCCAGCAGCACGGACGGCTCGATTAGGGTCTTTTACAATGAGCAGTTCTTC.

The chain combines TRBV7-2 with TRBJ1-2, with 7 bases lining up with TRBD1. The CDR3 is 14 amino acids. Germline CDR1 and CDR2: SGHTA and FQGNSA. Losses at the gene ends were 4 bases for V and 4 bases for J; bases not matched to a gene: 6. The CDR3: CASSYRGSTYGYTF. The CDR3 region has the DNA TGTGCCAGCAGCTACAGGGGATCTACCTATGGCTACACCTTC.

This clonotype has more than one count but fewer than ten. J is TRBJ1-5 and V is TRBV19; the D is unclear. CDR3 length: 14 residues. Per germline, CDR1 LNHDA and CDR2 SQIVND (reference sequence). Deletions cut 4 bases from V and 3 bases from J, with 10 bases between. The CDR3, as DNA: TGTGCCAGTAGTAGGAATATCAACAATCAGCCCCAGCATTTT. Translated, it gives CASSRNINNQPQHF.

The rearrangement uses TRBV5-4 and TRBJ1-1; D may be TRBD1 (6 bases). CDR1 is SGHNT, CDR2 YYREEE, per germline (reference sequence). Trimming removed 3 bases at V and 4 bases at J, with 22 bases between. The CDR3 length is 17 residues. CDR3 in amino acids: CASSWGGGTADLTEAFF. The DNA for the CDR3 is TGTGCCAGCAGCTGGGGGGGGGGCACAGCAGACCTCACTGAAGCTTTCTTT.

This chain joins TRBV27 and TRBJ2-2, with 11 positions matching TRBD2. Trimming removed 1 base from V and 4 bases from J; junction bases left unmatched: 8. Germline V CDR1 and CDR2: MNHEY, SMNVEV (reference sequence). This CDR3 contains 18 residues. The CDR3 DNA sequence: TGTGCCAGCAGTTTATTTAGCCTAGCGGGGGGCCCCACCGGGGAGCTGTTTTTT. Its translation is CASSLFSLAGGPTGELFF.

The J gene is TRBJ2-3, the V gene TRBV29-1; D gene uncertain. The ends were cut back, 5 bases at V and 2 bases at J, with 8 bases in the middle. This CDR3 has 12 amino acids. CDR1 is SQVTM, CDR2 ANQGSEA, per germline. CDR3 loop: CSVYWLTDTQYF. DNA of the CDR3: TGCAGCGTTTATTGGCTCACAGATACGCAGTATTTT.

This clonotype came up a few times. The rearrangement joins TRBV12-3 or TRBV12-4 to TRBJ1-1; 12 bases are a match to TRBD1. The CDR3 extends over 16 amino acids. V lost 5 bases and J lost 3; bases outside the gene matches: 7. The CDR3: CASSVRDRGHHTEAFF. The CDR3 region has the DNA TGTGCCAGCAGTGTCCGGGACAGGGGGCATCACACTGAAGCTTTCTTT.

The sample holds a few counts of this clonotype. V usage is TRBV28 and J usage is TRBJ2-6, with 7 bases lining up with TRBD2. Germline-derived CDR1 and CDR2 are MDHEN and SYDVKM. The CDR3 totals 17 residues. V trimming: 3 bases; J trimming: 0 bases; junction bases outside the gene matches: 5. The CDR3 protein is CASSFRDYASGANVLTF. The CDR3 DNA is TGTGCCAGCAGTTTTAGGGACTACGCCTCTGGGGCCAACGTCCTGACTTTC.

This clonotype occurred many times. V usage is TRBV7-9 and J usage is TRBJ2-7, with D hard to call. The CDR3 consists of 11 residues. Germline V gene sequence: CDR1 SEHNR, CDR2 FQNEAQ (reference sequence). The V end was cut by 5 bases, the J end by 3 bases, with 5 bases between. Here the CDR3 reads CASSMGYEQYF. The CDR3 DNA sequence: TGTGCCAGCAGCATGGGCTACGAGCAGTACTTC. Together with reference TRBV7-9 and TRBJ2-7, the CDR3 gives the full variable domain: DTGVSQNPRHKITKRGQNVTFRCDPISEHNRLYWYRQTLGQGPEFLTYFQNEAQLEKSRLLSDRFSAERPKGSFSTLEIQRTEQGDSAMYLCASSMGYEQYFGPGTRLTVT.

This clonotype was found a few times. The rearrangement uses TRBV11-2 and TRBJ2-7; 9 nucleotides agree with TRBD2. The V gene end was trimmed by 1 base and the J gene end by 0 bases; junction bases not matched to a gene: 4. The germline V gene has CDR1 SGHAT and CDR2 FQNNGV. The CDR3 contains 16 residues. The CDR3 here is CASSLGGRASSYEQYF. CDR3 coding DNA: TGTGCCAGCAGCTTAGGCGGGAGGGCGAGCTCCTACGAGCAGTACTTC.

The chain is built from TRBV19 and TRBJ2-1; D not certain. CDR3 length equals 13 residues. Trimming cost V 4 bases and J 12 bases, with 16 bases left between them. Germline assignment: CDR1 LNHDA and CDR2 SQIVND (reference sequence). CDR3 residues: CASSRNSGRLQFF. CDR3 nucleotides: TGTGCCAGTAGTAGAAACAGTGGCAGGTTGCAGTTCTTC.

J is TRBJ2-7 and V is TRBV27; TRBD1 or TRBD2 may be the D gene (5 bases each). Germline V gene data show CDR1 as MNHEY and CDR2 as SMNVEV (reference sequence). The V end lost 6 bases, the J end lost 3 bases, and 15 bases lay between the germline ends. The CDR3 length is 14 residues. CDR3 DNA: TGTGCCAGCAGGGCTCAGGGAGCCGGCTACGAGCAGTACTTC. It translates to CASRAQGAGYEQYF.

The chain joins TRBV24-1 to TRBJ2-7; the D is unclear. Germline CDR1 reads KGHDR; CDR2 reads SFDVKD. The CDR3 is made up of 14 amino acids. Trimming took off 3 bases at V and 2 bases at J, with 10 bases between the two ends. CDR3 residues: CATSDVDGPYEQYF. The CDR3 bases are TGTGCCACCAGTGATGTCGACGGCCCCTACGAGCAGTACTTC.